This T cell receptor beta chain was sequenced for a study of blood T cell repertoires in COVID-19 (dated by TCRdb to the early 2020s). About the study as a whole: Samples from collaborators originated in the United States, Italy and Spain and spanned both the acute and convalescent phases of COVID-19. A freely available public database, intended as a resource for researchers studying the immune response to SARS-CoV-2, is where the repertoires were released. Samples were obtained from the ongoing ImmuneRACE study (first 160 participants) and from over a thousand subjects provided by 6 global collaborators. The prospective study material was composed of cDNA or gDNA derived from T cells, B-cell-depleted T cells, or PBMCs. Sample metadata almost always included a de-identified subject ID, COVID-19 status, age in years and sex. HLA class I and class II types, where available, came from metadata supplied by the sample provider rather than from assay-based typing. Deeply sampled blood TCRbeta repertoires from subjects exposed to, actively infected with, or recovered from COVID-19 were included in the dataset. The paper's findings and limits, for the study overall: The quantity of clinical and demographic metadata differed by source and by participant and was supplied without curation.

TCRbeta CDR3 regions were amplified from genomic DNA by means of the immunoSEQ Assay, a bias-controlled multiplex PCR. The paper's processing steps were these. The number of nucleated cells in each sample was estimated by amplification of reference gene primers within the assay. Sequence reads were collapsed and filtered to measure the absolute abundance of every unique TCRbeta CDR3 rearrangement. For each sample, productive Simpson clonality was calculated as the square root of Simpson's diversity index over productive rearrangements. Entries here come from immuneACCESS through TCRdb and include only in-frame sequences with V and J called. Some clones fail to appear in such tables; in the studies checked, an unresolved V gene covers under half of the shortfall, and the cause of the remainder is unknown. That table gives V, J and clone size, and the DNA gave D and trimming. This sample is represented by a few hundred thousand clones; roughly 80% of them were singletons. The top ten hold 15% to 20% of the sample.

Collaborating institutions collected whole blood in K2EDTA tubes following their own protocols. For TCRbeta analysis, collaborators shipped samples in one of three forms: frozen whole blood, isolated PBMCs, or DNA extracted from either of those sample types. This clone appeared once. Its binding antigen is unknown. Qualities for individual bases were not recorded, and no much larger clone is one base off. The germline V gene gives CDR1 as MDHEN and CDR2 as SYDVKM. The junction carries 13 bases between V and J, which are trimmed by 4 bases and 13 bases respectively. Inclusive of the bounding cysteine and phenylalanine, the CDR3 is 11 residues long. Only CDR3 DNA is held: 33 bases, read in frame from base 1.

The rearranged chain carries TRBV28 and TRBJ1-1; no confident D gene assignment can be made. Sample: peripheral blood. This TCR derives from a man aged 30 to 45 with active or convalescent COVID-19. CDR3 sequence: CASSSQRLDFF. The DNA sequence reads TGTGCCAGCAGTTCCCAGAGGTTGGATTTCTTT.